Shown below are 22 T cell receptor beta chains from a single sample sequenced in a study of OX40 agonist ivuxolimab in advanced cancers. The library was built by means of the immunoSEQ multiplex PCR assay. TCRdb holds this immuneACCESS table with in-frame rearrangements only. Some clones are missing; in checked studies, unresolved V genes explain under half, and the rest has no known cause. The sample profile shows tens of thousands of clones; more than 75% of them were found once. The ten largest clones add up to approximately 0.47% of the sample. Specimen: CD4+ or CD8+ T cells sorted from blood, collected in a trial of the OX40 agonist ivuxolimab. Receptor source: an adult with an advanced solid tumor such as melanoma, head and neck, liver or kidney cancer.

This clone was observed a few times. The chain uses TRBV7-8 and TRBJ2-2; D gene ambiguous. Germline values: CDR1 SGHVS, CDR2 FQNEAQ. Trimming pared 2 bases from V and 8 bases from J, leaving 12 bases between. This CDR3 region has 14 residues. This CDR3 is CASSLTAGVGELFF. CDR3 in DNA: TGTGCCAGCAGCTTAACTGCCGGAGTAGGGGAGCTGTTTTTT.

This clone was seen just once. The chain carries TRBV20-1 and TRBJ2-1; D uncertain. With 1 base removed from V and 14 bases from J, the gap between germline ends came to 3 bases. Germline assignment: CDR1 DFQATT and CDR2 SNEGSKA (reference sequence). The CDR3 contains 8 residues. The CDR3 loop reads CSARGEFF. DNA of the CDR3: TGCAGTGCTAGAGGGGAGTTCTTC.

This sequence joins TRBV6-5 and TRBJ1-3; 8 bases are a match to TRBD1. V trimming: 4 bases; J trimming: 0 bases; junction bases outside the gene matches: 2. This CDR3 has 15 residues. The germline CDR1 and CDR2 sequences are MNHEY and SVGAGI. The CDR3 protein is CASSSTGGSGNTIYF. CDR3 sequence (DNA): TGTGCCAGCAGTTCCACAGGGGGCTCTGGAAACACCATATATTTT.

This clone appeared a single time. This chain connects TRBV11-2 to TRBJ1-5; maybe TRBD1 (6 bases). CDR1 is SGHAT and CDR2 is FQNNGV in the germline V gene. This CDR3 spans 14 amino acids. The germline V and J ends were trimmed by 3 bases and 3 bases, with 9 bases remaining between them. For the CDR3, the DNA is TGTGCCAGCAGCTTGGACAGTACCAATCAGCCCCAGCATTTT. This gives the protein CASSLDSTNQPQHF.

The genes are TRBV6-5 and TRBJ2-3; the match to TRBD1 covers 8 bases. The V gene end was trimmed by 6 bases and the J gene end by 2 bases; junction bases not matched to a gene: 7. The germline V gene has CDR1 MNHEY and CDR2 SVGAGI. The CDR3 extends over 15 amino acids. Here the CDR3 DNA reads TGTGCCAGCAGCCAGACAGGGGACACCACAGATACGCAGTATTTT. Translated, it gives CASSQTGDTTDTQYF.

This chain joins TRBV15 and TRBJ2-1; 14 bases are a match to TRBD2. Germline V lookup: CDR1 LNHNV, CDR2 YYDKDF (reference sequence). V was clipped by 1 base and J by 10 bases; unmatched bases: 3. The CDR3 loop spans 15 amino acids. The CDR3 nucleotides read TGTGCCACCAGCAGAGGACTAGCGGGGGGGTTGGAGCAGTTCTTC. It specifies CATSRGLAGGLEQFF.

The chain recombines TRBV5-1 with TRBJ2-7; no reliable D call. The V gene's germline CDR1 is SGHRS and CDR2 YFSETQ. The ends were cut back, 4 bases at V and 2 bases at J, with 16 bases in the middle. This CDR3 contains 15 residues. In nucleotides, the CDR3 is TGCGCCAGCAGCCAAACGATCGACCATACCTACGAGCAGTACTTC. Translating it yields CASSQTIDHTYEQYF.

The V gene is TRBV6-1, the J gene TRBJ2-5; TRBD1 might be the D (7 bases). Germline CDR1 MNHNS, CDR2 SASEGT. V was clipped by 6 bases and J by 7 bases, with 12 bases between them. The CDR3 has 12 amino acids. In DNA form, the CDR3 reads TGTGCCAGCAGCGACAGGGAGGCGACCCAGTACTTC. The encoded protein is CASSDREATQYF.

The count of this clone is one. The chain employs TRBV6-6 and TRBJ1-2; D may be TRBD1 (5 bases). Trimming cost V 0 bases and J 4 bases, with 12 bases left between them. Germline CDR1 is MNHNY and CDR2 is SVGAGI (reference sequence). The CDR3 covers 15 residues. The CDR3 nucleotides are TGTGCCAGCAGTTACTCGTTAGGGGTTGGCTATGGCTACACCTTC. Its translation: CASSYSLGVGYGYTF.

The rearrangement joins TRBV2 to TRBJ1-1; D uncertain. CDR3 length: 13 residues. Germline assignment: CDR1 SNHLY and CDR2 FYNNEI. Trimming stripped 7 bases from V and 2 bases from J, with 11 bases between. This CDR3 reads CASNMDVNTEAFF. The CDR3, as DNA: TGTGCCAGCAACATGGACGTAAACACTGAAGCTTTCTTT.

V usage is TRBV25-1 and J usage is TRBJ2-7; D may be TRBD2 (6 bases). The CDR3 is 16 residues long. Germline-derived CDR1 and CDR2 are MGHDK and SYGVNS. The V gene lost 1 base and the J gene lost 2 bases, with 15 bases spanning the gap. The CDR3 DNA reads TGTGCCAGCAGTGAATCCGGGGGAGCTTTTACCTACGAGCAGTACTTC. Protein product: CASSESGGAFTYEQYF.

J is TRBJ2-2 and V is TRBV7-2; the D gene is possibly TRBD1 (6 bases). Germline V gives CDR1 SGHTA, CDR2 FQGNSA. This CDR3 comprises 15 residues. V lost 3 bases and J 4 bases, leaving 12 bases between the germline ends. The chain's CDR3 is CASSLGAQGTGELFF. In DNA, the CDR3 is TGTGCCAGCAGCTTGGGGGCCCAGGGCACCGGGGAGCTGTTTTTT.

Written as DNA, the CDR3 is TGCGCCAGCACCGGACAGTCGGGACCAGATACGCAGTATTTT. Translation gives CASTGQSGPDTQYF. The chain carries TRBV5-1 and TRBJ2-3, with D perhaps TRBD1 (6 bases). V was clipped by 6 bases and J by 4 bases, with 15 bases between them. Germline V gene data show CDR1 as SGHRS and CDR2 as YFSETQ. The CDR3 is 14 amino acids.

The gene calls are TRBV4-3 and TRBJ1-5; D is perhaps TRBD1 (6 bases). CDR1 is LGHNA and CDR2 is YSLEER in the germline V gene. Trimming cost V 0 bases and J 6 bases, with 9 bases left between them. The CDR3 sequence is 14 residues long. CDR3 bases: TGCGCCAGCAGCCAAGAAACAGGGATTCAGCCCCAGCATTTT. Protein product: CASSQETGIQPQHF.

V usage is TRBV6-5 and J usage is TRBJ1-4; D remains ambiguous. The CDR3 is 15 amino acids. Trimming removed 5 bases at V and 6 bases at J, with 16 bases between. Germline V CDR1 and CDR2: MNHEY, SVGAGI. This CDR3 reads CASSHPKGGDEKLFF. The CDR3, as DNA: TGTGCCAGCAGTCATCCCAAGGGCGGTGATGAAAAACTGTTTTTT.

This chain connects TRBV11-3 to TRBJ2-1; 7 bases are a match to TRBD1. The CDR3 extends over 12 amino acids. Per germline, CDR1 SGHNT and CDR2 YENEEA. The junction had 5 bases not matched to a gene; V was cut back by 6 bases and J by 9 bases. The CDR3 region is CASSRQGTEQFF. The CDR3 DNA is TGTGCCAGCAGTCGACAGGGAACTGAGCAGTTCTTC.

This clone was seen only a few times. The rearrangement joins TRBV5-1 to TRBJ1-1; D is possibly TRBD1 (5 bases). V lost 2 bases and J lost 2, with 10 bases in between. The germline V gene encodes CDR1 SGHRS and CDR2 YFSETQ. There are 14 residues in the CDR3. The DNA of the CDR3 is TGCGCCAGCAGCTTCATTGGGGGAAACACTGAAGCTTTCTTT. Translated, it gives CASSFIGGNTEAFF. Using reference TRBV5-1 and TRBJ1-1 for the parts outside the CDR3, the full variable domain is KAGVTQTPRYLIKTRGQQVTLSCSPISGHRSVSWYQQTPGQGLQFLFEYFSETQRNKGNFPGRFSGRQFSNSRSEMNVSTLELGDSALYLCASSFIGGNTEAFFGQGTRLTVV.

The V and J genes are TRBV6-1 and TRBJ2-3; D is uncertain. Germline V gene sequence: CDR1 MNHNS, CDR2 SASEGT. V lost 6 bases and J lost 8, with 9 bases in between. The CDR3 consists of 11 residues. For the CDR3, the DNA is TGTGCCAGCAGGCAGTGGGTTACGCAGTATTTT. This codes for CASRQWVTQYF.

The chain carries TRBV7-9 and TRBJ2-5; 7 positions agree with TRBD2. V shed 6 bases and J 5 bases; nucleotides not matched to a gene: 0. Germline lookup yields CDR1 SEHNR and CDR2 FQNEAQ (reference sequence). CDR3 length: 11 residues. CDR3 residues: CASRLAETQYF. CDR3 in DNA: TGTGCCAGCAGACTAGCGGAGACCCAGTACTTC.

The chain has TRBV5-4 and TRBJ1-2, with D hard to call. Germline V gene sequence: CDR1 SGHNT, CDR2 YYREEE (reference sequence). This CDR3 has 14 amino acids. The V end was cut by 4 bases, the J end by 4 bases, with 14 bases between. The DNA of the CDR3 is TGTGCCAGCAGCCGAGGGCAGGACCCCTATGGCTACACCTTC. It specifies CASSRGQDPYGYTF.

J is TRBJ1-5 and V is TRBV28, with D unclear. Germline CDR1 MDHEN, CDR2 SYDVKM. Trimming shortened V by 8 bases and J by 5 bases, and 4 bases separated the two germline ends. CDR3 length: 10 amino acids. The CDR3 DNA reads TGTGCCAGCGGTTATCAGCCCCAGCATTTT. This gives the protein CASGYQPQHF.

The rearrangement joins TRBV19 to TRBJ1-1; 10 bases align to TRBD1. CDR3 length equals 14 residues. Germline loops: CDR1 LNHDA, CDR2 SQIVND (reference sequence). Losses at the gene ends were 0 bases for V and 11 bases for J; bases not matched to a gene: 6. CDR3 in amino acids: CASSIDRDRGDAFF. CDR3 DNA sequence: TGTGCCAGTAGTATAGATCGGGACAGGGGCGATGCTTTCTTT. Full variable domain (remainder filled in from reference TRBV19 and TRBJ1-1): DGGITQSPKYLFRKEGQNVTLSCEQNLNHDAMYWYRQDPGQGLRLIYYSQIVNDFQKGDIAEGYSVSREKKESFPLTVTSAQKNPTAFYLCASSIDRDRGDAFFGQGTRLTVV.